These 24 T cell receptor beta chains came from one sample sequenced in a study of control samples from healthy donors and cancer patients. Data came from immunoSEQ multiplex PCR; TCRdb stores just in-frame clones and leaves some out. This sample has tens of thousands of clones, with 85% to 90% found just once. Sequences were obtained from PBMCs. All receptors come from a woman aged 45 to 65 with colorectal cancer.

The V gene is TRBV5-1, the J gene TRBJ1-1, with D possibly being TRBD1 (6 bases). Germline CDR1 and CDR2: SGHRS and YFSETQ. This CDR3 has 17 amino acids. V gave up 2 bases and J gave up 3 bases, with 20 bases separating them. CDR3 DNA sequence: TGCGCCAGCAGCTTTGGTCAGGGGATGGTATCACACACTGAAGCTTTCTTT. This encodes CASSFGQGMVSHTEAFF.

The V call is TRBV2, the J call TRBJ2-7, with 8 bases that match TRBD1. V lost 6 bases to trimming and J lost 7 bases; unmatched junction nucleotides: 11. This CDR3 has 14 amino acids. Germline lookup yields CDR1 SNHLY and CDR2 FYNNEI. DNA of the CDR3: TGTGCCAGCAGACCGGGGACAGGCGTACCGGAGCAGTACGTC. Its protein product is CASRPGTGVPEQYV.

The chain has TRBV6-5 and TRBJ1-1, with a weak D call TRBD1 (6 bases). The germline V and J ends were trimmed by 5 bases and 3 bases, with 16 bases remaining between them. CDR1 and CDR2 from the germline V gene are MNHEY and SVGAGI. This CDR3 contains 15 residues. The CDR3 DNA reads as TGTGCCAGCAGTCCAGATTACAGGGTGGACACTGAAGCTTTCTTT. This sequence encodes CASSPDYRVDTEAFF.

This chain connects TRBV27 to TRBJ1-2, with D perhaps matching TRBD1 (5 bases). Germline V lookup: CDR1 MNHEY, CDR2 SMNVEV (reference sequence). The CDR3 loop spans 15 amino acids. Trimming took 0 bases from V and 7 from J, leaving 15 bases between them. This CDR3 reads CASSLSPQGSFGYTF. The CDR3 DNA reads TGTGCCAGCAGTTTATCGCCTCAGGGATCCTTTGGCTACACCTTC.

The chain joins TRBV27 to TRBJ1-3; D might be TRBD1 (6 bases). Germline V lookup: CDR1 MNHEY, CDR2 SMNVEV (reference sequence). The V gene lost 2 bases and the J gene lost 4 bases, with 9 bases spanning the gap. CDR3 length: 14 residues. CDR3 in DNA: TGTGCCAGCAGTTTAGGGGGGCCGGGAAACACCATATATTTT. Encoded protein: CASSLGGPGNTIYF.

The J gene is TRBJ2-5, the V gene TRBV7-2, with TRBD1 matching over 9 bases. The CDR3 is 14 residues long. Unmatched junction bases numbered 8, after V lost 5 bases and J lost 7 bases. Germline CDR1 and CDR2: SGHTA and FQGNSA. CDR3 sequence: CASSTGQGTGTQYF. CDR3 DNA: TGTGCCAGCAGCACCGGACAGGGGACCGGGACCCAGTACTTC.

This chain uses TRBV23-1 with TRBJ2-7; D ambiguous. TRBV23-1 is reported as an ORF; its role is uncertain. The V end was cut by 1 base, the J end by 0 bases, with 7 bases between. The CDR3 is made up of 14 amino acids. The CDR3: CASSQWSNSYEQYV. Here the CDR3 DNA reads TGCGCCAGCAGTCAATGGTCTAACTCCTACGAGCAGTACGTC.

The rearrangement joins TRBV6-2 or TRBV6-3 to TRBJ2-4; TRBD2 is a possible D gene (5 bases). V lost 3 bases, J lost 2 bases, and 11 bases lay in between. This CDR3 spans 15 amino acids. CDR1 and CDR2 (germline): MNHEY, SVGEGT. Here the CDR3 reads CASSYWTHSKNIQYF. DNA for the CDR3: TGTGCCAGCAGTTATTGGACTCACTCCAAAAACATTCAGTACTTC.

The chain combines TRBV27 with TRBJ1-2; 10 bases are a match to TRBD1. The V gene's germline CDR1 is MNHEY and CDR2 SMNVEV (reference sequence). The J segment lost 6 bases and the V segment lost 1 base, leaving 8 bases of the junction unmatched. The CDR3 is 16 amino acids. Here the CDR3 DNA reads TGTGCCAGCAGTTTATTCATGTCGGGGACAGGGGATGGCTACACCTTC. This translates into CASSLFMSGTGDGYTF.

The chain combines TRBV7-2 with TRBJ1-2; maybe TRBD1 (6 bases). Trimming took off 2 bases at V and 4 bases at J, with 11 bases between the two ends. CDR1 is SGHTA, CDR2 FQGNSA, per germline. This CDR3 has 14 amino acids. The CDR3 DNA is TGTGCCAGCAGCTTAATCGGACAGCTCTATGGCTACACCTTC. This translates into CASSLIGQLYGYTF. Looking up the rest from reference TRBV7-2 and TRBJ1-2 gives the full variable domain: GAGVSQSPSNKVTEKGKDVELRCDPISGHTALYWYRQSLGQGLEFLIYFQGNSAPDKSGLPSDRFSAERTGGSVSTLTIQRTQQEDSAVYLCASSLIGQLYGYTFGSGTRLTVV.

The rearrangement joins TRBV2 to TRBJ1-2; D gene uncertain. The V end was cut by 0 bases, the J end by 4 bases, with 6 bases between. This CDR3 spans 13 amino acids. Germline loops: CDR1 SNHLY, CDR2 FYNNEI. CDR3 region: CASSEALVYGYTF. In DNA, the CDR3 is TGTGCCAGCAGTGAAGCGCTTGTCTATGGCTACACCTTC.

This sequence joins TRBV7-8 and TRBJ1-2, with D unclear. Germline assignment: CDR1 SGHVS and CDR2 FQNEAQ. V lost 5 bases and J 3 bases, leaving 10 bases between the germline ends. The CDR3 runs 13 residues. CDR3 protein: CASSTTEDYGYTF. The CDR3 bases are TGTGCCAGCAGCACGACGGAGGACTATGGCTACACCTTC.

The CDR3 DNA sequence: TGTGCCAGCTCACCACTGGGTCAGGGGGACACTGAAGCTTTCTTT. Encoded protein: CASSPLGQGDTEAFF. The genes are TRBV18 and TRBJ1-1, with 7 positions matching TRBD1. The germline V gene has CDR1 KGHSH and CDR2 LQKENI. The CDR3 runs to 15 residues. V gave up 1 base and J gave up 3 bases; unmatched junction bases: 5.

CDR3 loop: CASSPGGSYEQYV. CDR3 DNA: TGTGCCAGCTCACCAGGGGGGTCCTACGAGCAGTACGTC. The V and J genes are TRBV18 and TRBJ2-7, with a weak D call TRBD2 (6 bases). The CDR3 is 13 amino acids. CDR1 is KGHSH, CDR2 LQKENI, per germline. V was clipped by 2 bases and J by 1 base, with 6 bases between them.

This rearrangement joins TRBV6-5 to TRBJ2-5; D might be TRBD1 or TRBD2, each matching 6 bases. The length of the CDR3 is 14 residues. Germline V gives CDR1 MNHEY, CDR2 SVGAGI. V lost 0 bases, J lost 4 bases, and 9 bases lay in between. The CDR3 is CASSYSGGGETQYF. CDR3 nucleotide sequence: TGTGCCAGCAGTTACTCAGGAGGGGGAGAGACCCAGTACTTC.

The V and J genes are TRBV4-3 and TRBJ1-1; D not certain. Looked up from germline, CDR1 is LGHNA and CDR2 is YSLEER. CDR3 length equals 15 residues. V lost 1 base and J lost 1, with 10 bases in between. The CDR3 nucleotides are TGCGCCAGCAGCCAAGGACTACTTCCGAACACTGAAGCTTTCTTT. Amino acids: CASSQGLLPNTEAFF.

The chain is built from TRBV19 and TRBJ2-5; tentative D call: TRBD1 (5 bases). The CDR3 length is 16 residues. Germline-derived CDR1 and CDR2 are LNHDA and SQIVND (reference sequence). Trimming took 4 bases from V and 3 from J, leaving 18 bases between them. The DNA of the CDR3 is TGTGCCAGTAGTAGCATTGGACGGACAACGGAAGAGACCCAGTACTTC. This encodes CASSSIGRTTEETQYF. The whole variable domain, filled in from reference TRBV19 and TRBJ2-5, reads DGGITQSPKYLFRKEGQNVTLSCEQNLNHDAMYWYRQDPGQGLRLIYYSQIVNDFQKGDIAEGYSVSREKKESFPLTVTSAQKNPTAFYLCASSSIGRTTEETQYFGPGTRLLVL.

The chain carries TRBV14 and TRBJ2-5; 11 bases align to TRBD2. The V segment lost 0 bases and the J segment 5 bases; nucleotides outside the gene matches: 2. This CDR3 has 15 residues. CDR1 and CDR2 from the germline V gene are SGHDN and FVKESK. CDR3 nucleotides: TGTGCCAGCAGCCAAGAACTAGCGGGGGTGGAGACCCAGTACTTC. The encoded protein is CASSQELAGVETQYF.

The chain joins TRBV15 to TRBJ2-1; no definite D call. Germline-derived CDR1 and CDR2 are LNHNV and YYDKDF (reference sequence). This CDR3 contains 13 residues. Trimming stripped 0 bases from V and 7 bases from J, with 7 bases between. CDR3 sequence reads: CATSRERGNEQFF. The CDR3 bases are TGTGCCACCAGCAGAGAACGTGGAAATGAGCAGTTCTTC.

The chain has TRBV12-3 or TRBV12-4 and TRBJ2-7, with a possible D match to TRBD2 (6 bases). This CDR3 region has 13 residues. The ends were cut back, 4 bases at V and 4 bases at J, with 11 bases in the middle. The CDR3 DNA reads as TGTGCCAGCAGTTCCGGTCGGGGGTACGAGCAGTACGTC. Its translation: CASSSGRGYEQYV.

The gene calls are TRBV6-6 and TRBJ2-2, with 7 nucleotides matching TRBD1. The CDR3 consists of 13 residues. V trimming: 4 bases; J trimming: 6 bases; junction bases outside the gene matches: 2. From germline, CDR1 is MNHNY and CDR2 SVGAGI (reference sequence). CDR3 sequence reads: CASSLQGPGELFF. The DNA of the CDR3 is TGTGCCAGCAGTTTACAGGGGCCCGGGGAGCTGTTTTTT.

The CDR3 protein is CASSGRGETQYF. Here the CDR3 DNA reads TGTGCCAGCAGTGGGAGGGGAGAGACCCAGTACTTC. The rearrangement joins TRBV2 to TRBJ2-5, with a tentative D call TRBD2 (6 bases). This CDR3 region has 12 residues. The germline V gene has CDR1 SNHLY and CDR2 FYNNEI. V lost 4 bases to trimming and J lost 4 bases, with 7 bases between them. The whole variable domain, filled in from reference TRBV2 and TRBJ2-5, reads EPEVTQTPSHQVTQMGQEVILRCVPISNHLYFYWYRQILGQKVEFLVSFYNNEISEKSEIFDDQFSVERPDGSNFTLKIRSTKLEDSAMYFCASSGRGETQYFGPGTRLLVL.

The V gene is TRBV5-5, the J gene TRBJ1-6; maybe TRBD1 (6 bases). Germline CDR1 reads SGHKS; CDR2 reads YYEKEE (reference sequence). The CDR3 is 16 residues long. V dropped 2 bases and J dropped 6 bases, with 15 bases sitting between them. CDR3 amino acids: CASSLPGALSNSPLHF. CDR3 DNA: TGTGCCAGCAGCTTACCAGGGGCGTTGAGTAATTCACCCCTCCACTTT.

The chain carries TRBV6-1 and TRBJ1-5; D perhaps matches TRBD1 (5 bases). The germline V gene encodes CDR1 MNHNS and CDR2 SASEGT. Trimming removed 3 bases at V and 3 bases at J, with 9 bases between. The CDR3 length is 14 residues. CDR3 bases: TGTGCCAGCAGTGATCAGGGTTTCAATCAGCCCCAGCATTTT. Amino acid sequence: CASSDQGFNQPQHF.